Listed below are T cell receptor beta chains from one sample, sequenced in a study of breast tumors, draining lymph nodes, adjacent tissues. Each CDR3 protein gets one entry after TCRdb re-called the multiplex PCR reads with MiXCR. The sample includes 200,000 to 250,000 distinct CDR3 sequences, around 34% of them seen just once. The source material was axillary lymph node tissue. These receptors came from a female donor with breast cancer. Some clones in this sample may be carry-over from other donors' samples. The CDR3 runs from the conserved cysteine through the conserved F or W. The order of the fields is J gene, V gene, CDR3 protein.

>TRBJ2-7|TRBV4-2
CASSLTSGGPTYEQYF
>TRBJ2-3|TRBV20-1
CSASASGASDTQYF
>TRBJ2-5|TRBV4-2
CASSQGAGWVGETQYF
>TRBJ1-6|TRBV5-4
CASSSLGTLNNSPLHF
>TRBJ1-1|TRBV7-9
CASSSSPVRAFF
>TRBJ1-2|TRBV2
CASRGTAGNTF
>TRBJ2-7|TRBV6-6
CASSSPLGSGMITYEQYF
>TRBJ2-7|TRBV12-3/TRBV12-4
CASVRGAFYEQYF
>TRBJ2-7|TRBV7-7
CASTYEQYF
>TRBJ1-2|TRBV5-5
CASRPNRGRRNYGYTF
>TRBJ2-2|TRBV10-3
CAISESGAPGELFF
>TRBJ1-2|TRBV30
CAWRAGDSNYGYTF
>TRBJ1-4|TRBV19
CAASSMWRVNEKLFF
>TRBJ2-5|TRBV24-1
CATSEGTSFQETQYF
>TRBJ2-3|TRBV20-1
CSAALAGATDAQYF
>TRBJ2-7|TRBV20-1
CSASGDTYEQYF
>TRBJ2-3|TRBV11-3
CASSAGTNTDTQYF
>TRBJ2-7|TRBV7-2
CASSLAVKGGYEQYF
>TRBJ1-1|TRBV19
CASSFDSFGTEAFF
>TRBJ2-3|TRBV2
CASSEDSSGLGTDTQYF
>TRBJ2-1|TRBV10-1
CASSDGAGCFREQFF
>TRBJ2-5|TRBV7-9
CASSLSGGHQETQYF
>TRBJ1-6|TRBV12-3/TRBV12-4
CASSLTGRQPHF
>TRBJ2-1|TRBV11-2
CASSLSAGPNNEQFF
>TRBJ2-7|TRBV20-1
CSALGAGPSRYEQYF
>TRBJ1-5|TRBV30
CAWSVFALTSNQPQHF
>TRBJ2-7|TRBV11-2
CASSLFGAGYEQYF
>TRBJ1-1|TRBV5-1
CASSLARDAAEAFF
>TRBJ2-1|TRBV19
CASCGRGFNEQFF
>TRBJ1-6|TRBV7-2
CASSNRDRGPPLHF
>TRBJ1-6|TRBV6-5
CASSLDIMSPYNSPLHF
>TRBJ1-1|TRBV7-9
CASSSRLLANTEAFF
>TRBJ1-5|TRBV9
CASSHGTGRGQPQHF
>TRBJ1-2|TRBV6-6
CASSTAYRAYGYTF
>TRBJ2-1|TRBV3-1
CASSQDFLAVNEQFF
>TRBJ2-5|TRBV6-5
CARRLAGPETQYF
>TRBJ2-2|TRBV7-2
CASSLFIVNTGELFF